This T cell receptor beta chain is from a study of T cells in Graves' hyperthyroidism and ophthalmopathy. General observations from the study: Ophthalmopathy could be told apart from stable hyperthyroidism with a 13 V-J model.

RNA transcripts provided the source from which TCR beta CDR3 regions were amplified. The primer set for the first-round RT-PCR of the TCR CDR3 was HTBI. TCRdb analysed the multiplex PCR reads with MiXCR anew, one entry per CDR3 protein. Of a few hundred thousand distinct CDR3 sequences listed, approximately 15% are singletons. The germline V gene has CDR1 SGDLS and CDR2 YYNGEE. The germline V and J ends were trimmed by 0 bases and 2 bases, with 7 bases remaining between them. This CDR3 has 14 amino acids. Together with thyroid ultrasound, orbital computed tomography, serum thyroxine and TRAb, clinical symptoms were used for diagnoses. At least ten counts were recorded for this clonotype. Its antigen is currently unknown.

This clonotype originated in a woman aged 40 to 49 with Graves' ophthalmopathy. The chain has TRBV9 and TRBJ2-3; the D gene is possibly TRBD1 (6 bases). The sample taken for sequencing was blood. The CDR3 sequence is CASSVGQDTDTQYF. The CDR3 coding sequence is TGTGCCAGCAGCGTAGGACAGGACACAGATACGCAGTATTTT.